These T cell receptor beta chains were read from a single sample in a study of blood T cells in healthy people across ages. TCRdb analysed the 5' RACE reads with MiXCR anew, one entry per CDR3 protein. The sample lists about 1.4 million distinct CDR3 sequences; around 59% were seen once. Input material: blood. The receptors were gathered from a man between 18 and 29 years old in good health. Both conserved end residues are part of each CDR3. Fields, in order: J gene, V gene, clone size, D gene, CDR3 protein, CDR3 DNA. The D gene is left open where the match is weak. Some rows have no size entry. The others give once, few or many, or a class for an expanded clone.

J: TRBJ2-3; V: TRBV5-1; size: -; D: TRBD2; CDR3: CASSPNSGGRTDTQYF; DNA: TGCGCCAGCAGCCCAAATAGCGGGGGGCGCACAGATACGCAGTATTTT
J: TRBJ2-3; V: TRBV21-1; size: -; D: -; CDR3: CASSKAPRRSTDTQYF; DNA: TGTGCCAGCAGCAAAGCCCCCAGGCGGTCCACAGATACGCAGTATTTT
J: TRBJ1-1; V: TRBV7-9; size: -; D: -; CDR3: CASSPNTPEAFF; DNA: TGTGCCAGCAGCCCCAACACCCCTGAAGCTTTCTTT
J: TRBJ2-5; V: TRBV7-7; size: -; D: -; CDR3: CASSPTPTEETQYF; DNA: TGTGCTAGCAGTCCGACCCCAACCGAAGAGACCCAGTACTTC
J: TRBJ2-7; V: TRBV20-1; size: -; D: -; CDR3: CSGDTSYEQYF; DNA: TGCAGTGGGGACACCTCCTACGAGCAGTACTTC
J: TRBJ2-3; V: TRBV6-6; size: -; D: -; CDR3: CASSYSDSSTDTLYF; DNA: TGTGCCAGCAGTTACTCGGACAGCAGCACAGATACGCTGTATTTT
J: TRBJ2-1; V: TRBV9; size: -; D: -; CDR3: CASSTRTASSYNEQFF; DNA: TGTGCCAGCAGCACTCGGACAGCTAGCTCCTACAATGAGCAGTTCTTC
J: TRBJ2-1; V: TRBV7-2; size: -; D: -; CDR3: CASSLRGGVLGETQFF; DNA: TGTGCCAGCAGCTTACGGGGCGGGGTTCTCGGTGAGACCCAGTTCTTC
J: TRBJ2-1; V: TRBV7-9; size: few; D: -; CDR3: CASSFRDGTYNEQFF; DNA: TGTGCCAGCAGCTTCCGGGACGGTACCTACAATGAGCAGTTCTTC
J: TRBJ2-7; V: TRBV4-2; size: few; D: TRBD1; CDR3: CASSPQTSPGQISYEQYF; DNA: TGTGCCAGCAGCCCTCAGACCTCCCCGGGACAGATTTCCTACGAGCAGTACTTC
J: TRBJ1-6; V: TRBV12-3/TRBV12-4; size: -; D: -; CDR3: CASNAWQGDSPLHF; DNA: TGTGCCAGCAATGCTTGGCAGGGAGATTCACCCCTCCACTTT
J: TRBJ1-2; V: TRBV7-2; size: few; D: -; CDR3: CASSWGSYGYTF; DNA: TGTGCCAGCAGCTGGGGGTCCTATGGCTACACCTTC
J: TRBJ2-1; V: TRBV20-1; size: -; D: TRBD1; CDR3: CSARDGDRSYNEQFF; DNA: TGCAGTGCTAGAGATGGGGACAGGTCCTACAATGAGCAGTTCTTC
J: TRBJ1-4; V: TRBV3-1; size: few; D: -; CDR3: CASSPIPPSGESNEKLFF; DNA: TGTGCCAGCAGCCCCATACCCCCTAGCGGGGAGAGTAATGAAAAACTGTTTTTT
J: TRBJ2-3; V: TRBV20-1; size: -; D: TRBD2; CDR3: CSAIDGGGGDYTQYF; DNA: TGCAGTGCAATAGATGGCGGCGGGGGGGATTATACGCAGTATTTT
J: TRBJ2-7; V: TRBV25-1; size: -; D: -; CDR3: CASSESDPYEQYF; DNA: TGTGCCAGCAGTGAAAGCGACCCTTACGAGCAGTACTTC
J: TRBJ2-6; V: TRBV9; size: -; D: -; CDR3: CASSVAGPRRNGANVLTF; DNA: TGTGCCAGCAGCGTAGCGGGGCCCCGGAGGAATGGGGCCAACGTCCTGACTTTC
J: TRBJ2-1; V: TRBV29-1; size: -; D: TRBD2; CDR3: CSVWLAGDEQFF; DNA: TGCAGCGTGTGGCTAGCGGGAGATGAGCAGTTCTTC
J: TRBJ2-1; V: TRBV2; size: -; D: -; CDR3: CASSQTRFLEFF; DNA: TGTGCCAGCAGCCAGACTCGTTTTTTGGAGTTCTTC
J: TRBJ2-7; V: TRBV29-1; size: -; D: -; CDR3: CSVEESQGSTYEQYF; DNA: TGCAGCGTTGAGGAGTCCCAGGGGTCGACCTACGAGCAGTACTTC
J: TRBJ1-2; V: TRBV28; size: -; D: TRBD1; CDR3: CASSLNLGQGIGYTF; DNA: TGTGCCAGCAGTTTGAATTTGGGACAGGGTATTGGCTACACCTTC
J: TRBJ2-6; V: TRBV2; size: few; D: -; CDR3: CASSRRSGANVLTF; DNA: TGTGCCAGCAGTAGGAGATCTGGGGCCAACGTCCTGACTTTC
J: TRBJ1-1; V: TRBV7-9; size: once; D: -; CDR3: CASSRGYAMNTEAFF; DNA: TGTGCCAGCAGTAGGGGTTACGCCATGAACACTGAAGCTTTCTTT
J: TRBJ2-1; V: TRBV5-1; size: few; D: TRBD2; CDR3: CASSLEGLADEQFF; DNA: TGCGCCAGCAGCTTGGAGGGACTAGCAGATGAGCAGTTCTTC
J: TRBJ2-3; V: TRBV12-3/TRBV12-4; size: -; D: TRBD2; CDR3: CASNLLAGRDTQYF; DNA: TGTGCCAGCAACCTACTAGCGGGGCGTGATACGCAGTATTTT
J: TRBJ1-1; V: TRBV6-2/TRBV6-3; size: -; D: TRBD1; CDR3: CASSYSLGQGNTEAFF; DNA: TGTGCCAGCAGTTATTCCCTAGGACAGGGTAACACTGAAGCTTTCTTT
J: TRBJ2-6; V: TRBV27; size: -; D: -; CDR3: CASSDNRGGPGANVLTF; DNA: TGTGCCAGCAGTGATAACAGGGGAGGGCCTGGGGCCAACGTCCTGACTTTC
J: TRBJ2-2; V: TRBV7-9; size: -; D: -; CDR3: CASSSRLTGELFF; DNA: TGTGCCAGCAGCTCAAGGCTGACCGGGGAGCTGTTTTTT
J: TRBJ1-5; V: TRBV15; size: -; D: TRBD1; CDR3: CATSTDRGLVQPQHF; DNA: TGTGCCACCAGCACTGACAGGGGGCTAGTTCAGCCCCAGCATTTT
J: TRBJ2-7; V: TRBV6-6; size: -; D: TRBD2; CDR3: CAYGSGGIYEQYF; DNA: TGTGCCTACGGGAGCGGGGGGATCTACGAGCAGTACTTC
J: TRBJ2-2; V: TRBV7-9; size: -; D: -; CDR3: CASSFPRRNTGELFF; DNA: TGTGCCAGCAGCTTCCCGAGGAGGAACACCGGGGAGCTGTTTTTT
J: TRBJ2-7; V: TRBV7-8; size: -; D: -; CDR3: CASSKSRDYEQYF; DNA: TGTGCCAGCAGCAAATCCCGGGACTACGAGCAGTACTTC
J: TRBJ2-1; V: TRBV7-9; size: -; D: -; CDR3: CASSLDGPRDEQFF; DNA: TGTGCCAGCAGCTTGGACGGGCCTAGAGATGAGCAGTTCTTC
J: TRBJ2-3; V: TRBV20-1; size: few; D: TRBD1; CDR3: CSARDGTGGRNTQYF; DNA: TGCAGTGCTAGAGACGGGACAGGGGGTAGGAATACGCAGTATTTT
J: TRBJ1-2; V: TRBV28; size: -; D: -; CDR3: CASSFNPPGGGYTF; DNA: TGTGCCAGCAGTTTCAACCCCCCTGGGGGTGGCTACACCTTC
J: TRBJ2-3; V: TRBV24-1; size: -; D: -; CDR3: CATSYGTEYTDTQYF; DNA: TGTGCCACCAGTTACGGGACGGAGTACACAGATACGCAGTATTTT
J: TRBJ2-3; V: TRBV15; size: few; D: -; CDR3: CATSRDRASLDTQYF; DNA: TGTGCCACCAGCAGAGATCGGGCTAGCTTAGATACGCAGTATTTT
J: TRBJ1-1; V: TRBV6-2/TRBV6-3; size: -; D: -; CDR3: CASSYGIGNTEAFF; DNA: TGTGCCAGCAGTTACGGAATCGGGAACACTGAAGCTTTCTTT
J: TRBJ2-7; V: TRBV20-1; size: -; D: -; CDR3: CSARDSIHRRGEQYF; DNA: TGCAGTGCTAGAGACTCTATTCATAGAAGAGGTGAGCAGTACTTC
J: TRBJ1-2; V: TRBV7-9; size: few; D: -; CDR3: CASSAAGITNYGYTF; DNA: TGTGCCAGCAGCGCGGCCGGGATCACCAACTATGGCTACACCTTC
J: TRBJ1-1; V: TRBV15; size: -; D: -; CDR3: CATSWEPQNTEAFF; DNA: TGTGCCACCTCTTGGGAGCCTCAGAACACTGAAGCTTTCTTT
J: TRBJ2-7; V: TRBV6-1; size: -; D: TRBD2; CDR3: CASSPPGGSVHEQYF; DNA: TGTGCCAGCAGTCCCCCGGGCGGGAGTGTCCACGAGCAGTACTTC
J: TRBJ2-7; V: TRBV20-1; size: -; D: -; CDR3: CSAREPHTSYEQYF; DNA: TGCAGTGCTAGAGAGCCCCACACATCCTACGAGCAGTACTTC
J: TRBJ2-4; V: TRBV4-2; size: -; D: -; CDR3: CTSSQGGTGKNIQYF; DNA: TGTACCAGCAGCCAAGGAGGGACTGGCAAAAACATTCAGTACTTC
J: TRBJ2-6; V: TRBV28; size: -; D: -; CDR3: CASSFGDRSGANVLTF; DNA: TGTGCCAGCAGTTTTGGAGACCGCTCTGGGGCCAACGTCCTGACTTTC
J: TRBJ2-3; V: TRBV27; size: -; D: TRBD2; CDR3: CASREGGARYSGTQYF; DNA: TGTGCCAGCCGGGAGGGGGGGGCCAGATACTCTGGAACGCAGTATTTT
J: TRBJ1-6; V: TRBV29-1; size: -; D: -; CDR3: CSARLGNSPLHF; DNA: TGCAGCGCGAGACTGGGTAATTCACCCCTCCACTTT
J: TRBJ2-1; V: TRBV4-1; size: few; D: -; CDR3: CASSPWVGDEQFF; DNA: TGCGCCAGCAGTCCCTGGGTTGGGGATGAGCAGTTCTTC
J: TRBJ2-7; V: TRBV28; size: -; D: -; CDR3: CASRGENSYEQYF; DNA: TGTGCCAGCAGGGGCGAGAACTCCTACGAGCAGTACTTC
J: TRBJ2-1; V: TRBV11-2; size: -; D: -; CDR3: CASSLLQGNDEQFF; DNA: TGTGCCAGCAGCTTACTACAGGGTAACGACGAGCAGTTCTTC
J: TRBJ2-1; V: TRBV6-2/TRBV6-3; size: -; D: -; CDR3: CASKQDGSSYNEQFF; DNA: TGTGCCAGCAAACAGGACGGAAGCTCCTACAATGAGCAGTTCTTC
J: TRBJ2-3; V: TRBV7-2; size: -; D: -; CDR3: CASSPGRWGTYTQYF; DNA: TGTGCCAGCAGCCCGGGGAGGTGGGGGACGTATACGCAGTATTTT